This T cell receptor (beta chain) was obtained from a study of T cells in Graves' hyperthyroidism and ophthalmopathy. Overall study findings and caveats: Blood also carried most thyroid clonotypes expanded above 0.001.

RNA transcripts provided the source from which TCR beta CDR3 regions were amplified. An initial round of RT-PCR targeting the TCR CDR3 relied on the HTBI primer set. TCRdb called the multiplex PCR reads again in MiXCR, with one record for every CDR3 protein. The data contain a few hundred thousand distinct CDR3 sequences, less than 20% of them singletons. Note on this clonotype: Its target is not known.

Trimming pared 0 bases from V and 4 bases from J, leaving 18 bases between. This CDR3 has 18 residues. Germline V gene lookup returns CDR1 SEHNR and CDR2 FQNEAQ (reference sequence). Approximately 9.3 ml of fresh peripheral blood supplied the PBMCs. The origin of this receptor is a woman aged 25-40 years with Graves' hyperthyroidism. The chain uses TRBV7-9 and TRBJ2-2; no clear D gene. The sequenced sample was blood. Here the CDR3 reads CASSLAAQTSLGTGELFF. The CDR3 DNA is TGTGCCAGCAGCTTAGCTGCACAAACGAGCCTGGGCACCGGGGAGCTGTTTTTT. Looking up the rest from reference TRBV7-9 and TRBJ2-2 gives the full variable domain: DTGVSQNPRHKITKRGQNVTFRCDPISEHNRLYWYRQTLGQGPEFLTYFQNEAQLEKSRLLSDRFSAERPKGSFSTLEIQRTEQGDSAMYLCASSLAAQTSLGTGELFFGEGSRLTVL.